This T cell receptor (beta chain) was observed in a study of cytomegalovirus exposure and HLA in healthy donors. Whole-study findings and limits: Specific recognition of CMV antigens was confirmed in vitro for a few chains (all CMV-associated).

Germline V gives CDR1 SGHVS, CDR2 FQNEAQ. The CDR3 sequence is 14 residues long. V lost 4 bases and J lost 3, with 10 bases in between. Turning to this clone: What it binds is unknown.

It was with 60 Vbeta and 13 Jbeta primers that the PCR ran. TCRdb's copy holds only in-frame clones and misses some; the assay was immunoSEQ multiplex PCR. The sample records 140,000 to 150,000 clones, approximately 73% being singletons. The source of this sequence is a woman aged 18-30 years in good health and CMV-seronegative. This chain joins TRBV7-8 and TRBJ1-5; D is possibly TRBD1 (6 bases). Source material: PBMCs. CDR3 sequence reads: CASSWGHNNQPQHF. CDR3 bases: TGTGCCAGCAGCTGGGGACACAACAATCAGCCCCAGCATTTT.